The sequence of this T cell receptor beta chain was determined in a study of T cell responses to AZD1222 COVID-19 vaccine. Overall study results and limits: Repertoire collection took place solely once the T cell response had peaked. Most donors were white British, females outnumbered males, and clonal diversity was possibly underestimated.

The CDR3 covers 10 residues. Germline V gene sequence: CDR1 SQVTM, CDR2 ANQGSEA. V lost 5 bases, J lost 0 bases, and 0 bases lay in between. This clone was observed a few times. Its target is unknown. Here immunoSEQ multiplex PCR was the method, and the copy in TCRdb shows in-frame clones only, minus some. The sample has about 270,000 clones, almost 95% seen once. The analysis combined second doses at about 4 or about 12 weeks. The receptor comes from an adult who received the AZD1222 COVID-19 vaccine. Here the sequenced sample was peripheral blood, taken 28 days after the second AZD1222 dose. This chain uses TRBV29-1 with TRBJ2-3; no firm D call. Here the CDR3 DNA reads TGCAGCGTTAGCACAGATACGCAGTATTTT. Translated: CSVSTDTQYF.